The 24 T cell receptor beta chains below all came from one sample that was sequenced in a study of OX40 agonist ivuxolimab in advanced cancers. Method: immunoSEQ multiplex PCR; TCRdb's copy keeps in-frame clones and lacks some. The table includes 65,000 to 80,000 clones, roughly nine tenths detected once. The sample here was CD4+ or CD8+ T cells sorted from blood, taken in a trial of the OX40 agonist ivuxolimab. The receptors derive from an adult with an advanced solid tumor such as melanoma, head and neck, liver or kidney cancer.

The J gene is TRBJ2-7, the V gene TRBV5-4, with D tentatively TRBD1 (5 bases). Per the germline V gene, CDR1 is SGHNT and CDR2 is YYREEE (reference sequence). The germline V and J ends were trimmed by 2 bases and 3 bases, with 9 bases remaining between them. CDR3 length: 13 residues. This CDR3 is CASSFPGRYEQYF. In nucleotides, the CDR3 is TGTGCCAGCAGCTTTCCAGGGCGCTACGAGCAGTACTTC.

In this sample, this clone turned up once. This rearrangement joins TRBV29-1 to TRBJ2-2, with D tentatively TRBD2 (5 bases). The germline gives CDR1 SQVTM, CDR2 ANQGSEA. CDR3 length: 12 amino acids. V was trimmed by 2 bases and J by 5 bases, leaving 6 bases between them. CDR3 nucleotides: TGCAGCGTTGAACGGAGGACCGGGGAGCTGTTTTTT. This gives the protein CSVERRTGELFF.

The CDR3 DNA is TGTGCCAGCAGCCAAAACCGTCCGGATACGCAGTATTTT. Translated: CASSQNRPDTQYF. This sequence joins TRBV9 and TRBJ2-3, with no clear D. Germline V gene data show CDR1 as SGDLS and CDR2 as YYNGEE. Trimming cost V 4 bases and J 6 bases, with 12 bases left between them. The CDR3 length is 13 residues. Full variable domain (outside the CDR3, taken from reference TRBV9 and TRBJ2-3): DSGVTQTPKHLITATGQRVTLRCSPRSGDLSVYWYQQSLDQGLQFLIQYYNGEERAKGNILERFSAQQFPDLHSELNLSSLELGDSALYFCASSQNRPDTQYFGPGTRLTVL.

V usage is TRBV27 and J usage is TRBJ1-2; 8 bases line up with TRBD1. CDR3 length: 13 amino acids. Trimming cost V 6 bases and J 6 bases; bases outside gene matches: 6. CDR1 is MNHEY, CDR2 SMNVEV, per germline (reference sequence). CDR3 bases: TGTGCCAGCAGACGGACAGGGTCCGATGGCTACACCTTC. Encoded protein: CASRRTGSDGYTF.

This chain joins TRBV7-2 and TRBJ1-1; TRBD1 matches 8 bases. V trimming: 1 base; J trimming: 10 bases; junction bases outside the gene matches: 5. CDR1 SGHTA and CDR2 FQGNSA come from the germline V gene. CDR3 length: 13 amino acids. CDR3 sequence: CASSLEEQGGAFF. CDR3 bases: TGTGCCAGCAGCTTAGAGGAACAGGGGGGAGCTTTCTTT.

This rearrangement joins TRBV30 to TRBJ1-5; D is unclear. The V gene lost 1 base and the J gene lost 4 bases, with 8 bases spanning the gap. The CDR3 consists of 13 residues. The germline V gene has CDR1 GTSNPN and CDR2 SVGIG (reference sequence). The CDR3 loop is CAWSERGNQPQHF. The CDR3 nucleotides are TGTGCCTGGAGTGAGCGCGGGAATCAGCCCCAGCATTTT.

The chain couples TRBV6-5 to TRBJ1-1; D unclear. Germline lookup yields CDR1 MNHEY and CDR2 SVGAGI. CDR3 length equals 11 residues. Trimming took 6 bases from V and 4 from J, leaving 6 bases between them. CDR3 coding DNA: TGTGCCAGCAGGATCATCACTGAAGCTTTCTTT. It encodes CASRIITEAFF.

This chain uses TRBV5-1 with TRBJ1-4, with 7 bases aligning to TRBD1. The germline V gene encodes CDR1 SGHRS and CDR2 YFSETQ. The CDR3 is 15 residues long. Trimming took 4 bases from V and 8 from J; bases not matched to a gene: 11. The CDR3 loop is CASSDDREGGEKLFF. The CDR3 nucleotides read TGCGCCAGCAGCGACGACAGGGAGGGAGGCGAAAAACTGTTTTTT. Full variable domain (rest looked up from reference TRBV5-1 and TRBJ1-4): KAGVTQTPRYLIKTRGQQVTLSCSPISGHRSVSWYQQTPGQGLQFLFEYFSETQRNKGNFPGRFSGRQFSNSRSEMNVSTLELGDSALYLCASSDDREGGEKLFFGSGTQLSVL.

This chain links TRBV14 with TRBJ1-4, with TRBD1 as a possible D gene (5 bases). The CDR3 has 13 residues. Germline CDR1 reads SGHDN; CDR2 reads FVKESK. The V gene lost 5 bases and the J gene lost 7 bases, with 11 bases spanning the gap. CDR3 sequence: CASSGRGGEKLFF. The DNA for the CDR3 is TGTGCCAGCAGCGGAAGGGGAGGTGAAAAACTGTTTTTT.

The CDR3 loop reads CASSLLESPNTEAFF. The CDR3 DNA reads TGTGCCAGCTCACTACTCGAGTCTCCGAACACTGAAGCTTTCTTT. The genes are TRBV18 and TRBJ1-1; D uncertain. Trimming took off 4 bases at V and 1 base at J, with 13 bases between the two ends. CDR1 and CDR2 from the germline V gene are KGHSH and LQKENI. The CDR3 runs to 15 residues. The variable domain in full, completed from reference TRBV18 and TRBJ1-1, reads NAGVMQNPRHLVRRRGQEARLRCSPMKGHSHVYWYRQLPEEGLKFMVYLQKENIIDESGMPKERFSAEFPKEGPSILRIQQVVRGDSAAYFCASSLLESPNTEAFFGQGTRLTVV.

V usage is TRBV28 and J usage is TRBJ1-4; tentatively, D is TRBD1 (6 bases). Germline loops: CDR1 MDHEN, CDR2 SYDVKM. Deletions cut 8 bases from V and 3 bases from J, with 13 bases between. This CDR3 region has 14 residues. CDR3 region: CASWPGQSNEKLFF. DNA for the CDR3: TGTGCCAGCTGGCCTGGACAGTCTAATGAAAAACTGTTTTTT.

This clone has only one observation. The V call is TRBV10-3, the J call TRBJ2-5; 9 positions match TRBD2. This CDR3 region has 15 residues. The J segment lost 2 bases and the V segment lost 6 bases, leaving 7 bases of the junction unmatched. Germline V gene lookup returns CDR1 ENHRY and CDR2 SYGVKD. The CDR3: CAISRLADIQETQYF. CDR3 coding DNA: TGTGCCATCAGCCGACTAGCGGATATACAAGAGACCCAGTACTTC.

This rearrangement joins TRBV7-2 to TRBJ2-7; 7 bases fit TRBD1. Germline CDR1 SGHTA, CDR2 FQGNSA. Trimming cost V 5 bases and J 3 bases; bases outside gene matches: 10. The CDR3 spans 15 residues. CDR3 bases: TGTGCCAGCAGCGCCGAGACAGGGCCCGGCTACGAGCAGTACTTC. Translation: CASSAETGPGYEQYF. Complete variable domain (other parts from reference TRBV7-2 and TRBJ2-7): GAGVSQSPSNKVTEKGKDVELRCDPISGHTALYWYRQSLGQGLEFLIYFQGNSAPDKSGLPSDRFSAERTGGSVSTLTIQRTQQEDSAVYLCASSAETGPGYEQYFGPGTRLTVT.

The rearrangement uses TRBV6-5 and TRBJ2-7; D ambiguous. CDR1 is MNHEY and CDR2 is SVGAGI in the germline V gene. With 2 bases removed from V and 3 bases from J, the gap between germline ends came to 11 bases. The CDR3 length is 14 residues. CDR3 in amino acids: CASSYRAGVYEQYF. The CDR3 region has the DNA TGTGCCAGCAGTTACAGGGCAGGAGTCTACGAGCAGTACTTC.

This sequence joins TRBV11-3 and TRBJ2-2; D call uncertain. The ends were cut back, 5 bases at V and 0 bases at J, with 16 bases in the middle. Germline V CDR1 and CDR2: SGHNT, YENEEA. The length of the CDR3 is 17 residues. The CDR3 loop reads CASSPISLMTNTGELFF. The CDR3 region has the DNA TGTGCCAGCAGCCCGATCAGCCTTATGACGAACACCGGGGAGCTGTTTTTT.

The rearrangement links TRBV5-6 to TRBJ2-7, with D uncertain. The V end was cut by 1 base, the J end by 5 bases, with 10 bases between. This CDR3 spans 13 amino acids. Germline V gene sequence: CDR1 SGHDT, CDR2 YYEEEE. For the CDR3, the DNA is TGTGCCAGCAGCTTGTATGGGGAACACGAGCAGTACTTC. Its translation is CASSLYGEHEQYF.

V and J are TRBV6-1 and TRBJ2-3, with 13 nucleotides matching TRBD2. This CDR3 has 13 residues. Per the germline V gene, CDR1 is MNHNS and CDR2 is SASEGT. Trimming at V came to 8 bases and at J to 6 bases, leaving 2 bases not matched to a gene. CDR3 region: CASRTSGGDTQYF. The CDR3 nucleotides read TGTGCCAGCCGGACTAGCGGGGGTGATACGCAGTATTTT.

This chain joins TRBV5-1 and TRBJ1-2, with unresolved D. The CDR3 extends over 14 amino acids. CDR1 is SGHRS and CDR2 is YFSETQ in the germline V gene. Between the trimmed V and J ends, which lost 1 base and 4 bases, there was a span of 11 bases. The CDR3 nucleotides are TGCGCCAGCAGCTTGCCCGGGGAGGGCTATGGCTACACCTTC. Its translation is CASSLPGEGYGYTF.

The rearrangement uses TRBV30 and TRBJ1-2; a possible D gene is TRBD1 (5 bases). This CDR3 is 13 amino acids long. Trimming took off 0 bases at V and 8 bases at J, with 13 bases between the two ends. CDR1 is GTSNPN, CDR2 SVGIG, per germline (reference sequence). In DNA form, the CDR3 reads TGTGCCTGGAGTGTACGGGGGGATGAGGGCTACACCTTC. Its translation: CAWSVRGDEGYTF.

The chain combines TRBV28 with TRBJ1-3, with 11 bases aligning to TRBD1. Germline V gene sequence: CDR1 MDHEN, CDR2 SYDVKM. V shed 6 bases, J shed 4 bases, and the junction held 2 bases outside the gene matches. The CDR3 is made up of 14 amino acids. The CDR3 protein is CASSRTGGGNTIYF. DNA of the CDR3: TGTGCCAGCAGCCGGACAGGGGGCGGAAACACCATATATTTT.

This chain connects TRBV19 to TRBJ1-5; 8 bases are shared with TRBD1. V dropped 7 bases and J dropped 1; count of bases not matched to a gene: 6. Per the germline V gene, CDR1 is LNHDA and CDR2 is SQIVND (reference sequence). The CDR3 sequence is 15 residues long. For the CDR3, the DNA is TGTGCCAGTACCCCGACAGGGGTCAGCAATCAGCCCCAGCATTTT. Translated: CASTPTGVSNQPQHF.

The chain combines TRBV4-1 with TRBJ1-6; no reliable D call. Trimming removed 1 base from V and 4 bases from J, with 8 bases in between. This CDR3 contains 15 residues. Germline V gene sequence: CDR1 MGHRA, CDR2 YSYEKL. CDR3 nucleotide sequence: TGCGCCAGCAGCCAAGTCGCAGGTTATAATTCACCCCTCCACTTT. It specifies CASSQVAGYNSPLHF.

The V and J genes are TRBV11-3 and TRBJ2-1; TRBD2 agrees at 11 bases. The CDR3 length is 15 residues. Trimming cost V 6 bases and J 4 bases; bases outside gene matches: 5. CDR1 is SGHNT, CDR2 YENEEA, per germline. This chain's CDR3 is CASRFSGGAYNEQFF. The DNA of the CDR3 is TGTGCCAGCAGGTTTAGCGGGGGGGCGTACAATGAGCAGTTCTTC.

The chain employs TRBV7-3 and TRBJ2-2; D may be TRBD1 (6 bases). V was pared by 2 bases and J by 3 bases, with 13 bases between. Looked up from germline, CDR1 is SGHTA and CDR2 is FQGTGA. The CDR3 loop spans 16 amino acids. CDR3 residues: CASSLFSGADTGELFF. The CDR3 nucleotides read TGTGCCAGCAGCTTATTTTCAGGGGCGGACACCGGGGAGCTGTTTTTT.